This TCR beta chain appears in the sequencing data of a study of shared clonotypes between healthy human individuals. Study details: CD4 naive and CD4 memory each took three plates per donor, while CD8 naive took two and CD8 memory one. Points from the study as a whole: Despite large depth, sorted-subset datasets appeared incompletely sequenced.

This clone was recorded once. Its specificity is not known. Template for every sorted-subset replicate PCR totaled approximately 0.2 ug DNA, 25,000 to 35,000 T cell genomes. The table came from immunoSEQ multiplex PCR; TCRdb's copy has only in-frame clones and leaves some out. The data hold approximately 700,000 clones, with 60% to 75% observed a single time. The TCR sequence derives from a woman younger than 45 in good health. The sample consisted of memory CD4+ T cells sorted from blood. Subset defined: CD45RA-negative fraction.

CDR3 in amino acids: CASSQVGSGNTIYF. The CDR3 nucleotides are TGTGCCAGCAGTCAAGTAGGCTCTGGAAACACCATATATTTT. The chain joins TRBV28 to TRBJ1-3; D is unclear. In germline, CDR1 is MDHEN, CDR2 SYDVKM. Deletions cut 5 bases from V and 0 bases from J, with 8 bases between. The CDR3 is 14 amino acids.